The clone carrying this TCR beta chain was seen a handful of times. This table comes from immunoSEQ multiplex PCR, and its TCRdb copy is limited to in-frame clones, with some not included. Of roughly 32,000 clones detected, roughly 80% appear once; the ten largest clones hold approximately 32%. The data were obtained in a study of PD-1 blockade in classical Hodgkin lymphoma. Overall study context: The nivolumab dose that patients received was 3 mg/kg, given intravenously every 2 weeks.

Every patient had relapsed following autologous stem cell transplantation, and cohorts differed in brentuximab vedotin exposure. The origin of this receptor is a human donor with classical Hodgkin lymphoma. The starting material was peripheral blood mononuclear cells (PBMCs), obtained at baseline.

This CDR3 reads CASSSINYRGTNPGEAFF. CDR3 sequence (DNA): TGTGCCAGCAGCTCCATAAATTACAGGGGGACGAATCCCGGTGAAGCTTTCTTT. The chain joins TRBV7-9 to TRBJ1-1, with TRBD1 matching over 8 bases. Germline loops: CDR1 SEHNR, CDR2 FQNEAQ (reference sequence). This CDR3 has 18 residues. V trimming: 4 bases; J trimming: 7 bases; junction bases outside the gene matches: 20. The variable domain in full, with the rest retrieved from reference TRBV7-9 and TRBJ1-1, is DTGVSQNPRHKITKRGQNVTFRCDPISEHNRLYWYRQTLGQGPEFLTYFQNEAQLEKSRLLSDRFSAERPKGSFSTLEIQRTEQGDSAMYLCASSSINYRGTNPGEAFFGQGTRLTVV.